Listed below are T cell receptor beta chains from one sample, sequenced in a study of graft-versus-host responses after intestinal transplantation. These receptors lack a known antigen. The assay was immunoSEQ multiplex PCR, and TCRdb's table has in-frame clones only and misses some. Seen here are 100,000 to 110,000 clones, 87% observed once, and the top ten hold roughly 1%. The specimen comprised unstimulated CD4+ T cells sorted from spleen or lymph node cells, sampled before transplant. The receptors derive from a human donor who was the organ donor for an intestinal transplant. CDR3s include the opening cysteine and the closing phenylalanine or tryptophan. Fields, in order: V gene, J gene, clone size, D gene, CDR3 protein, CDR3 DNA. The D gene is left open where the match is weak. Clone size is given for some rows only: seen once, a few or many times, or a class if the clone is expanded.

>TRBV30|TRBJ1-1|-|-
CAWSVLSLYGGSTEAFF
TGTGCCTGGAGTGTACTCTCTTTATACGGGGGATCCACTGAAGCTTTCTTT
>TRBV5-1|TRBJ2-1|-|TRBD2
CASSLTGLVNGEQFF
TGCGCCAGCAGCTTGACGGGACTAGTTAACGGTGAGCAGTTCTTC
>TRBV5-1|TRBJ1-1|-|-
CASSLEWPGNTEAFF
TGCGCCAGCAGCTTGGAATGGCCTGGCAACACTGAAGCTTTCTTT
>TRBV30|TRBJ2-7|once|TRBD1
CAWSPDRGPYEQYF
TGTGCCTGGAGCCCGGACAGGGGGCCCTACGAGCAGTACTTC
>TRBV11-1|TRBJ2-7|-|-
CASSKSPRAAEQYF
TGTGCCAGCAGCAAAAGCCCCCGGGCCGCCGAGCAGTACTTC
>TRBV6-1|TRBJ2-3|-|-
CASSERGDTQYF
TGTGCCAGCAGTGAACGGGGGGATACGCAGTATTTT
>TRBV19|TRBJ1-3|-|TRBD1
CASTDRGSGNTIYF
TGTGCCAGTACCGACAGGGGCTCTGGAAACACCATATATTTT
>TRBV7-9|TRBJ1-6|-|-
CASSPMSGSYNSPLHF
TGTGCCAGCAGCCCTATGTCAGGCTCCTATAATTCACCCCTCCACTTT
>TRBV28|TRBJ2-1|-|TRBD1
CASSFGQGYNEQFF
TGTGCCAGCAGTTTTGGACAGGGATACAATGAGCAGTTCTTC
>TRBV5-6|TRBJ2-4|-|-
CASSLDRSKNIQYF
TGTGCCAGCAGCTTGGACAGGTCTAAAAACATTCAGTACTTC
>TRBV13|TRBJ2-2|-|TRBD1
CASSREQGEFTGELFF
TGTGCCAGCAGCCGGGAACAGGGGGAGTTCACCGGGGAGCTGTTTTTT
>TRBV6-6|TRBJ1-5|-|-
CASRGIGSSNQPQHF
TGTGCCAGCAGGGGAATAGGAAGTAGCAATCAGCCCCAGCATTTT
>TRBV5-1|TRBJ1-1|-|TRBD1
CASSSSTGDGTEAFF
TGCGCCAGCAGCTCCTCGACAGGGGATGGTACTGAAGCTTTCTTT
>TRBV6-1|TRBJ1-5|-|-
CASSRQINQPQHF
TGTGCCAGCAGTCGACAAATCAATCAGCCCCAGCATTTT
>TRBV11-1|TRBJ1-1|-|-
CASSLEQNTEAFF
TGTGCCAGCAGCTTAGAACAAAACACTGAAGCTTTCTTT
>TRBV30|TRBJ1-1|-|-
CAWSVLGAGTEAFF
TGTGCCTGGAGTGTACTAGGGGCCGGCACTGAAGCTTTCTTT
>TRBV2|TRBJ2-7|-|-
CASVGDGKRYEQYF
TGTGCCAGCGTGGGGGACGGGAAGCGGTACGAGCAGTACTTC
>TRBV5-1|TRBJ2-2|-|-
CASSFRGRNTGELFF
TGCGCCAGCAGCTTTCGGGGGCGTAACACCGGGGAGCTGTTTTTT
>TRBV5-1|TRBJ1-1|-|TRBD1
CASSSTGTGSTEAFF
TGCGCCAGCAGCTCCACCGGGACAGGTTCAACTGAAGCTTTCTTT
>TRBV7-9|TRBJ2-5|-|-
CASTLGTVETQYF
TGTGCCAGCACCTTGGGGACGGTAGAGACCCAGTACTTC
>TRBV7-2|TRBJ2-3|-|-
CASSLALSGLRTDTQYF
TGTGCCAGCAGCTTAGCTCTGTCGGGACTTCGGACAGATACGCAGTATTTT
>TRBV6-5|TRBJ2-5|-|-
CASSTPGEQYF
TGTGCCAGCAGTACCCCGGGAGAGCAGTACTTC
>TRBV10-3|TRBJ2-3|-|-
CAISPILAGTDTQYF
TGTGCCATCAGCCCGATTTTGGCCGGCACAGATACGCAGTATTTT
>TRBV6-1|TRBJ1-6|-|-
CASSERQALYSPLHF
TGTGCCAGCAGCGAACGACAGGCCCTATATTCACCCCTCCACTTT
>TRBV2|TRBJ1-3|-|TRBD1
CASGGQGSGNTIYF
TGTGCCAGCGGGGGACAGGGGTCTGGAAACACCATATATTTT
>TRBV5-6|TRBJ1-2|-|TRBD1
CASRYGTGSYGYTF
TGTGCCAGCAGATATGGGACAGGGAGTTATGGCTACACCTTC
>TRBV2|TRBJ1-5|-|-
CASSLQKVQPQHF
TGTGCCAGCAGTTTACAGAAGGTCCAGCCCCAGCATTTT
>TRBV5-1|TRBJ1-5|-|TRBD1
CASSLEGAGNQPQHF
TGCGCCAGCAGCTTGGAGGGGGCGGGCAATCAGCCCCAGCATTTT
>TRBV30|TRBJ1-5|-|-
CAWSVQGYVNQPQHF
TGTGCCTGGAGTGTACAGGGTTATGTTAATCAGCCCCAGCATTTT
>TRBV28|TRBJ2-7|-|TRBD1
CASSTGVEQYF
TGTGCCAGCAGCACAGGGGTGGAGCAGTACTTC
>TRBV28|TRBJ2-7|-|-
CASSPPPPGFSEQYF
TGTGCCAGCAGTCCCCCCCCACCGGGGTTCAGCGAGCAGTACTTC
>TRBV27|TRBJ2-2|once|-
CASRAGGALGGELFF
TGTGCCAGCAGGGCTGGGGGGGCCTTAGGCGGGGAGCTGTTTTTT
>TRBV6-5|TRBJ1-1|-|-
CASGAGGSTEAFF
TGTGCCAGCGGGGCGGGGGGGAGCACTGAAGCTTTCTTT
>TRBV6-5|TRBJ1-4|-|-
CASSLGPHEKLFF
TGTGCCAGCAGTTTGGGACCCCATGAAAAACTGTTTTTT
>TRBV27|TRBJ1-5|-|TRBD1
CASSPYGTGGVGNQPQHF
TGTGCCAGCAGTCCCTACGGGACAGGTGGGGTTGGGAATCAGCCCCAGCATTTT
>TRBV9|TRBJ2-1|-|-
CASSTLLGHPRNEQFF
TGTGCCAGCAGCACCCTACTGGGACACCCAAGAAATGAGCAGTTCTTC
>TRBV5-1|TRBJ2-7|once|-
CASSQFQNTYEQYF
TGCGCCAGCAGTCAATTCCAGAATACCTACGAGCAGTACTTC
>TRBV4-1|TRBJ1-6|-|-
CASSQERLYNSPLHF
TGCGCCAGCAGCCAAGAACGATTATATAATTCACCCCTCCACTTT
>TRBV21-1|TRBJ2-7|-|-
CASSKRGPTVWEQYF
TGTGCCAGCAGCAAAAGGGGGCCGACAGTCTGGGAGCAGTACTTC
>TRBV20-1|TRBJ1-2|-|-
CSASEQDGYTF
TGCAGTGCTAGCGAGCAGGATGGCTACACCTTC
>TRBV10-3|TRBJ2-7|-|-
CAISKTPKTSNEQYF
TGTGCCATCAGTAAAACCCCCAAGACAAGTAACGAGCAGTACTTC
>TRBV11-1|TRBJ1-4|-|TRBD1
CASSRGQGADEKLFF
TGTGCCAGCAGCCGAGGACAGGGGGCCGATGAAAAACTGTTTTTT
>TRBV30|TRBJ1-2|-|TRBD1
CAWSQDRGYGYTF
TGTGCCTGGAGTCAGGACAGGGGCTATGGCTACACCTTC
>TRBV4-1|TRBJ2-1|-|-
CASSPPALSSYNEQFF
TGCGCCAGCAGCCCACCGGCATTGAGCTCCTACAATGAGCAGTTCTTC
>TRBV28|TRBJ1-1|-|-
CASRPGGGTEAFF
TGTGCCAGCAGGCCGGGGGGGGGCACTGAAGCTTTCTTT
>TRBV7-2|TRBJ1-2|-|-
CASSLAHGGNYGYTF
TGTGCCAGCAGCTTAGCCCACGGGGGCAACTATGGCTACACCTTC
>TRBV19|TRBJ2-1|-|-
CASSIAAVGNEQFF
TGTGCCAGTAGTATAGCCGCCGTCGGCAATGAGCAGTTCTTC
>TRBV30|TRBJ1-6|-|-
CAWSVNSPLHF
TGTGCCTGGAGTGTAAACTCACCCCTCCACTTT
>TRBV6-1|TRBJ2-5|-|TRBD1
CASQTTGKETQYF
TGTGCCAGCCAGACGACAGGGAAAGAGACCCAGTACTTC
>TRBV6-5|TRBJ2-7|-|TRBD1
CASSYSAGGNEQYF
TGTGCCAGCAGTTACTCTGCAGGGGGCAACGAGCAGTACTTC
>TRBV2|TRBJ2-7|-|-
CASSEAGFWSYEQYF
TGTGCCAGCAGTGAAGCCGGGTTTTGGTCCTACGAGCAGTACTTC
>TRBV5-1|TRBJ1-4|-|TRBD1
CASSPQDRGRTNEKLFF
TGCGCCAGCAGCCCTCAGGACAGGGGTCGAACTAATGAAAAACTGTTTTTT